Each of the 5 T cell receptor beta chains below was sequenced from the same sample in a study of blood T cells in healthy people across ages. Sample-barcoded 5' priming and a J-beta primer mix drove a second PCR of roughly 6 to 12 cycles. TCRdb analysed the 5' RACE reads with MiXCR anew, one entry per CDR3 protein. The sample carries roughly 1,500,000 distinct CDR3 sequences, around 35% recorded once. Sequenced: blood. The source of these receptors is a woman aged 25 to 39 in good health.

This chain's CDR3 is CASILKQSFYEQYF. Here the CDR3 DNA reads TGTGCCAGCATCCTGAAGCAGAGTTTTTACGAGCAGTACTTC. This rearrangement joins TRBV6-5 to TRBJ2-7; D gene uncertain. Germline V CDR1 and CDR2: MNHEY, SVGAGI. The CDR3 extends over 14 amino acids. V was pared by 7 bases and J by 4 bases, with 17 bases between.

This clonotype came up many times. The chain is built from TRBV6-1 and TRBJ2-7, with 11 bases fitting TRBD2. The germline gives CDR1 MNHNS, CDR2 SASEGT. The junction had 2 bases not matched to a gene; V was cut back by 1 base and J by 3 bases. CDR3 length: 15 amino acids. The CDR3 DNA reads TGTGCCAGCAGTGAAGGGCTAGCGGGAGGCTACGAGCAGTACTTC. This translates into CASSEGLAGGYEQYF.

The J gene is TRBJ2-5, the V gene TRBV7-9; D unclear. Germline CDR1 is SEHNR and CDR2 is FQNEAQ (reference sequence). V gave up 5 bases and J gave up 3 bases, with 13 bases separating them. This CDR3 comprises 14 residues. In DNA, the CDR3 is TGTGCCAGCAGCCTAAGGACCGAGGAAGAGACCCAGTACTTC. The encoded protein is CASSLRTEEETQYF.

This clonotype was counted many times. The rearrangement joins TRBV20-1 to TRBJ2-1, with D possibly being TRBD2 (5 bases). Trimming shortened V by 0 bases and J by 3 bases, and 6 bases separated the two germline ends. The CDR3 has 13 residues. Germline CDR1 is DFQATT and CDR2 is SNEGSKA (reference sequence). The CDR3 sequence is CSAREGSYNEQFF. CDR3 sequence (DNA): TGCAGTGCTAGAGAGGGGAGCTACAATGAGCAGTTCTTC.

CDR3 coding DNA: TGTGCCAGCAGCGTAGGTCCAAGCGGGGGAGAGACCCAGTACTTC. Its protein is CASSVGPSGGETQYF. The chain carries TRBV9 and TRBJ2-5; 8 bases are shared with TRBD2. The germline V gene has CDR1 SGDLS and CDR2 YYNGEE. The CDR3 loop spans 15 amino acids. V was pared by 0 bases and J by 4 bases, with 5 bases of the junction left unmatched.